Below, 19 T cell receptor beta chains from the same sample are listed, as sequenced in a study of human T cells and chemical hapten exposure. One entry per CDR3 protein, called by TCRdb with MiXCR from the RACE reads. The sample shows under 100,000 distinct CDR3 sequences, around 7.9% of them seen only once. Noted time point: pre-sensitization, week 0. Treatment here: therapeutic diphenylcyclopropenone sensitization with weekly scalp DPC. This specimen consisted of whole blood, obtained in connection with sensitization to the hapten diphenylcyclopropenone (DPC). Source of these receptors: a man aged 35 to 55 with alopecia areata. Some clones in this sample may be carry-over from other donors' samples.

The sample holds a few counts of this clonotype. The gene calls are TRBV29-1 and TRBJ2-1; D perhaps matches TRBD2 (6 bases). Per germline, CDR1 SQVTM and CDR2 ANQGSEA. The germline V and J ends were trimmed by 0 bases and 5 bases, with 17 bases remaining between them. The CDR3 contains 16 residues. The CDR3 coding sequence is TGCAGCGTTGAAGATCTCCGGGGGACTGACAACAATGAGCAGTTCTTC. It yields the protein CSVEDLRGTDNNEQFF.

The rearrangement links TRBV12-3 or TRBV12-4 to TRBJ1-1; D unclear. The V end was cut by 3 bases, the J end by 0 bases, with 11 bases between. This CDR3 is built from 15 residues. DNA for the CDR3: TGTGCCAGCAGTTTGGCTGGGATAGTGAACACTGAAGCTTTCTTT. It specifies CASSLAGIVNTEAFF.

This clonotype occurred many times. In DNA form, the CDR3 reads TGTGCCAGCAGACAGGGTAGCACAGATACGCAGTATTTT. It codes for CASRQGSTDTQYF. The V call is TRBV25-1, the J call TRBJ2-3, with a possible D match to TRBD1 (6 bases). Trimming took off 6 bases at V and 0 bases at J, with 7 bases between the two ends. Germline-derived CDR1 and CDR2 are MGHDK and SYGVNS. The CDR3 extends over 13 amino acids.

This clonotype turned up a few times. J is TRBJ1-1 and V is TRBV10-3; D is undetermined. CDR1 is ENHRY and CDR2 is SYGVKD in the germline V gene. CDR3 size: 13 residues. The ends were cut back, 4 bases at V and 5 bases at J, with 11 bases in the middle. In DNA, the CDR3 is TGTGCCATCAGTGTAAGGGAGGGAACTGAAGCTTTCTTT. Protein: CAISVREGTEAFF.

This clonotype was counted between two and nine times. The chain combines TRBV6-5 with TRBJ2-2, with 9 bases that match TRBD2. The V and J ends lost 7 bases and 1 base, in that order; junction bases with no gene match: 10. The CDR3 sequence is 17 residues long. CDR1 is MNHEY and CDR2 is SVGAGI in the germline V gene. For the CDR3, the DNA is TGTGCCAGCAAATTTGGGATAGCGGGAGTGAACACCGGGGAGCTGTTTTTT. Translated: CASKFGIAGVNTGELFF.

This chain connects TRBV11-3 to TRBJ2-2; 12 nucleotides agree with TRBD2. This CDR3 region has 18 residues. V lost 4 bases, J lost 5 bases, and 11 bases stayed unmatched. The germline CDR1 and CDR2 sequences are SGHNT and YENEEA. The CDR3 here is CASSYGLAGYKYTGELFF. DNA of the CDR3: TGTGCCAGCAGCTACGGACTAGCGGGATATAAGTATACCGGGGAGCTGTTTTTT.

The V gene is TRBV20-1, the J gene TRBJ2-1; D assignment may be TRBD1 or TRBD2 (5 bases each). V was shortened by 6 bases and J by 8 bases, with 29 bases between the two germline ends. CDR1 is DFQATT and CDR2 is SNEGSKA in the germline V gene (reference sequence). CDR3 length: 17 amino acids. As DNA, the CDR3 is TGCAGTGCGAACCTCCCCCCGGGGCGCTCCAATCGGGATGAGCAGTTCTTC. Its translation: CSANLPPGRSNRDEQFF.

This chain links TRBV29-1 with TRBJ2-3, with 13 nucleotides matching TRBD2. The germline V gene has CDR1 SQVTM and CDR2 ANQGSEA. The CDR3 is 14 amino acids. After removal of 2 bases from V and 4 bases from J, the junction contained 0 bases not matched to a gene. DNA for the CDR3: TGCAGCGTTGAAACTAGCGGGAGGGCAGATACGCAGTATTTT. It encodes CSVETSGRADTQYF.

This clonotype has more than one count but fewer than ten. The V call is TRBV24-1, the J call TRBJ2-1; TRBD2 is a possible D gene (6 bases). The CDR3 totals 15 residues. Germline lookup yields CDR1 KGHDR and CDR2 SFDVKD. With 4 bases removed from V and 12 bases from J, the gap between germline ends came to 21 bases. CDR3 bases: TGTGCCACCAGTGAATCAAAGATCCCTAGCGCTTGGCAGTTCTTC. Translation gives CATSESKIPSAWQFF.

This clonotype was found many times. The chain recombines TRBV10-3 with TRBJ2-3; a weak D match, TRBD2 (6 bases). This CDR3 is built from 16 residues. V dropped 3 bases and J dropped 2 bases, with 15 bases sitting between them. Germline V lookup: CDR1 ENHRY, CDR2 SYGVKD. In DNA, the CDR3 is TGTGCCATCAGTGATCAGAGGCGGGGCTACACAGATACGCAGTATTTT. It specifies CAISDQRRGYTDTQYF.

This clonotype occurred a few times. This chain links TRBV29-1 with TRBJ2-1, with D tentatively TRBD1 or TRBD2 (6 bases each). Per the germline V gene, CDR1 is SQVTM and CDR2 is ANQGSEA. V was clipped by 6 bases and J by 7 bases, with 19 bases between them. The CDR3 covers 14 residues. CDR3 sequence: CSVIMGGGLNEQFF. The CDR3 nucleotides read TGCAGCGTAATAATGGGGGGCGGTCTGAATGAGCAGTTCTTC.

In its sample, this clonotype was seen many times. This chain joins TRBV5-4 and TRBJ1-1; 9 bases fit TRBD1. The CDR3 totals 14 residues. After removal of 1 base from V and 4 bases from J, the junction contained 2 bases not matched to a gene. The germline V gene encodes CDR1 SGHNT and CDR2 YYREEE (reference sequence). As DNA, the CDR3 is TGTGCCAGCAGCTTGAGGGACAGGGCCACTGAAGCTTTCTTT. Amino acid sequence: CASSLRDRATEAFF.

This clonotype was picked up a small number of times. V gene TRBV29-1 combines with J gene TRBJ2-1; D is possibly TRBD2 (7 bases). The CDR3 consists of 15 residues. V was trimmed by 2 bases and J by 1 base, leaving 12 bases between them. Germline loops: CDR1 SQVTM, CDR2 ANQGSEA. The CDR3 loop is CSVEKGGGSYNEQFF. CDR3 DNA: TGCAGCGTTGAAAAGGGAGGGGGGTCCTACAATGAGCAGTTCTTC.

As DNA, the CDR3 is TGCAGTGCCGAAGGGACTAGCGGGAATAAAGATACGCAGTATTTT. It translates to CSAEGTSGNKDTQYF. V usage is TRBV20-1 and J usage is TRBJ2-3, with 13 bases matching TRBD2. V shed 6 bases, J shed 5 bases, and the junction held 8 bases outside the gene matches. CDR1 and CDR2 (germline): DFQATT, SNEGSKA (reference sequence). This CDR3 region has 15 residues.

This clonotype was seen only a few times. The chain links TRBV7-2 to TRBJ1-6; D remains ambiguous. The CDR3 has 15 residues. Germline V gene lookup returns CDR1 SGHTA and CDR2 FQGNSA. The germline V and J ends were trimmed by 5 bases and 10 bases, with 18 bases remaining between them. The CDR3 region is CASSRAEVGQSPLHF. DNA of the CDR3: TGTGCCAGCAGCCGGGCTGAAGTTGGGCAGTCACCCCTCCACTTT.

This clonotype has more than one count but fewer than ten. The rearrangement links TRBV5-1 to TRBJ1-3; 8 bases are shared with TRBD1. This CDR3 comprises 16 residues. Germline CDR1 and CDR2: SGHRS and YFSETQ. V gave up 4 bases and J gave up 3 bases; unmatched junction bases: 9. The CDR3 loop is CASSLMTGEVGNTIYF. The CDR3 DNA follows: TGCGCCAGCAGCCTGATGACAGGGGAGGTTGGAAACACCATATATTTT.

This chain connects TRBV4-3 to TRBJ2-1; 9 bases line up with TRBD2. There are 16 residues in the CDR3. Germline V gene lookup returns CDR1 LGHNA and CDR2 YSLEER. The V and J ends lost 4 bases and 1 base, in that order; junction bases with no gene match: 5. CDR3 residues: CASSLYSGSSYNEQFF. The DNA for the CDR3 is TGCGCCAGCAGCCTCTATAGCGGGAGTTCCTACAATGAGCAGTTCTTC.

For the CDR3, the DNA is TGTGCCAGCAGTTTTCGGGGGCGGAGCATTCAGTACTTC. Translation gives CASSFRGRSIQYF. The J gene is TRBJ2-4, the V gene TRBV28; TRBD1 or TRBD2 may be the D gene (6 bases each). The CDR3 is 13 amino acids. V dropped 3 bases and J dropped 9 bases, with 12 bases sitting between them. Germline CDR1 is MDHEN and CDR2 is SYDVKM.

The rearrangement uses TRBV12-3 or TRBV12-4 and TRBJ2-1; 8 nucleotides agree with TRBD1. This CDR3 has 12 amino acids. With 1 base clipped from V and 10 bases from J, the junction kept 0 bases outside the gene matches. CDR3: CASSLGTGEQFF. The CDR3 coding sequence is TGTGCCAGCAGTTTAGGGACAGGGGAGCAGTTCTTC.